Below, one TCR beta chain is given with its context. The antigen remains undetermined. The record originates from a study of T cells in Graves' hyperthyroidism and ophthalmopathy. Whole-study findings and limits: Blood shared most expanded thyroid clonotypes above 0.001.

Stable hyperthyroidism: no ophthalmopathy progression over 18 months of follow-up. The hyperthyroidism was newly diagnosed and had lasted under 2 months; the patients were aged 18 to 65. The CDR3 consists of 16 residues. After removal of 2 bases from V and 5 bases from J, the junction contained 9 bases not matched to a gene. Germline CDR1 is MNHEY and CDR2 is SMNVEV (reference sequence). What was amplified from RNA transcripts were TCR beta CDR3 regions. A set of HTBI primers served as the primers for a first-round RT-PCR of the TCR CDR3. Via MiXCR, TCRdb re-called the multiplex PCR reads, giving one row per CDR3 protein. The table records more than 650,000 distinct CDR3 sequences, less than 15% of them present only once.

J is TRBJ1-5 and V is TRBV27, with 7 bases matching TRBD1. This TCR came from a woman in her late teens or twenties with Graves' hyperthyroidism. The sample was blood. In nucleotides, the CDR3 is TGTGCCAGCAGTTTAGGGAGAGGGCAGGGGGATCAGCCCCAGCATTTT. Amino acid sequence: CASSLGRGQGDQPQHF.